The 21 T cell receptor beta chains reported below all come from one sample, sequenced in a study of post-analysis software for immune sequencing data. General study points: In patients, TRBV5-6, TRBV5-1 and TRBV20-1 belonged to five TRBV segments found more frequently than in controls.

Each TCR beta cDNA library carried unique molecular identifiers. TCRdb recomputed calls from the PCR reads with MiXCR, one row per CDR3 protein. This sample has 750,000 to 900,000 distinct CDR3 sequences, with roughly 46% found just once. Their antigens are not known. The specimen sequenced was blood. Receptors were obtained from a girl between 5 and 17 years old with multiple sclerosis.

The J gene is TRBJ2-7, the V gene TRBV20-1, with a weak D call TRBD2 (5 bases). CDR3 length equals 16 residues. Germline assignment: CDR1 DFQATT and CDR2 SNEGSKA (reference sequence). With 0 bases removed from V and 4 bases from J, the gap between germline ends came to 19 bases. CDR3 DNA sequence: TGCAGTGCTAGAGATAACGGACTCGTAGGACTTTACGAGCAGTACTTC. Protein sequence: CSARDNGLVGLYEQYF.

The chain uses TRBV7-8 and TRBJ1-5, with 8 bases matching TRBD1. J gave up 7 bases and V 0 bases, and 17 bases lay outside the gene matches. This CDR3 contains 19 residues. The germline V gene has CDR1 SGHVS and CDR2 FQNEAQ. This CDR3 is CASSLAPGQDGDSGQPQHF. The CDR3 DNA sequence: TGTGCCAGCAGCTTAGCCCCGGGACAGGACGGGGACTCAGGGCAGCCCCAGCATTTT.

This clonotype turned up a few times. The chain carries TRBV7-9 and TRBJ1-2; D is unclear. Germline assignment: CDR1 SEHNR and CDR2 FQNEAQ (reference sequence). The ends were cut back, 1 base at V and 6 bases at J, with 15 bases in the middle. The CDR3 spans 15 residues. The CDR3 DNA reads TGTGCCAGCAGCTTAGTAAGAGGAGGGAGACATGGCTACACCTTC. It specifies CASSLVRGGRHGYTF.

This clonotype occurred a few times. V usage is TRBV12-3 or TRBV12-4 and J usage is TRBJ2-7, with 7 nucleotides matching TRBD1. This CDR3 spans 13 amino acids. Trimming at V came to 3 bases and at J to 3 bases, leaving 2 bases not matched to a gene. CDR3 residues: CASSLDRLYEQYF. The CDR3 coding sequence is TGTGCCAGCAGTTTGGACAGGCTCTACGAGCAGTACTTC.

This rearrangement joins TRBV19 to TRBJ2-3, with TRBD2 as a possible D gene (5 bases). CDR1 and CDR2 from the germline V gene are LNHDA and SQIVND (reference sequence). The V and J ends lost 0 bases and 6 bases respectively, with 7 bases between them. The CDR3 covers 13 residues. CDR3 nucleotides: TGTGCCAGTAGTATAGAACGGGGTGATACGCAGTATTTT. As protein: CASSIERGDTQYF.

The V gene is TRBV6-5, the J gene TRBJ2-6; D is perhaps TRBD1 or TRBD2 (5 bases each). Trimming pared 11 bases from V and 0 bases from J, leaving 17 bases between. The CDR3 extends over 16 amino acids. In germline, CDR1 is MNHEY, CDR2 SVGAGI. CDR3 region: CAAKRGGGSGANVLTF. As DNA, the CDR3 is TGTGCCGCTAAGAGGGGCGGTGGCTCTGGGGCCAACGTCCTGACTTTC.

This clonotype was seen only a few times. V and J are TRBV6-5 and TRBJ2-1; D is unclear. This CDR3 is built from 13 residues. Germline values: CDR1 MNHEY, CDR2 SVGAGI. V shed 2 bases and J shed 7 bases, with 9 bases lying between them. CDR3 loop: CASSYELWNEQFF. The CDR3 region has the DNA TGTGCCAGCAGTTACGAGCTCTGGAATGAGCAGTTCTTC.

The genes are TRBV28 and TRBJ1-6; D is possibly TRBD1 (5 bases). Trimming took off 8 bases at V and 9 bases at J, with 14 bases between the two ends. The CDR3 is 13 amino acids. The germline V gene encodes CDR1 MDHEN and CDR2 SYDVKM. The DNA of the CDR3 is TGTGCCAGCGGGGCCCGAAGACCTTCACCCCTCCACTTT. The encoded protein is CASGARRPSPLHF.

This clonotype was counted between two and nine times. The genes are TRBV10-3 and TRBJ2-3, with D perhaps TRBD2 (5 bases). V was shortened by 11 bases and J by 5 bases, with 17 bases between the two germline ends. Germline CDR1 reads ENHRY; CDR2 reads SYGVKD. The CDR3 is 13 residues long. As DNA, the CDR3 is TGTGCCTCCGGGATTACTATCAGAGATACGCAGTATTTT. This codes for CASGITIRDTQYF.

CDR3 protein: CASSVGGEDLTPLHF. The CDR3 nucleotides read TGTGCCAGCAGCGTGGGAGGGGAGGACCTTACGCCCCTCCACTTT. J is TRBJ1-6 and V is TRBV9; a possible D gene is TRBD1 (5 bases). The ends were cut back, 2 bases at V and 13 bases at J, with 19 bases in the middle. This CDR3 has 15 amino acids. The germline CDR1 and CDR2 sequences are SGDLS and YYNGEE.

The CDR3 is CASRGRGRVNTEAFF. As DNA, the CDR3 is TGTGCCAGCAGGGGACGGGGCAGGGTGAACACTGAAGCTTTCTTT. V usage is TRBV6-5 and J usage is TRBJ1-1; perhaps TRBD1 as D (5 bases). The V end was cut by 6 bases, the J end by 0 bases, with 14 bases between. The CDR3 loop spans 15 amino acids. Germline lookup yields CDR1 MNHEY and CDR2 SVGAGI.

The chain joins TRBV13 to TRBJ2-5; the match to TRBD2 covers 10 bases. Germline V gene data show CDR1 as PRHDT and CDR2 as FYEKMQ (reference sequence). After removal of 3 bases from V and 7 bases from J, the junction contained 14 bases not matched to a gene. The CDR3 sequence is 17 residues long. CDR3 in amino acids: CASSLGVTSGSGGTQYF. DNA for the CDR3: TGTGCCAGCAGCTTGGGGGTGACTAGCGGGTCCGGGGGGACCCAGTACTTC.

CDR3 sequence reads: CASSVEGGGTYEQYF. CDR3 nucleotide sequence: TGTGCCAGCAGCGTAGAAGGGGGTGGAACCTACGAGCAGTACTTC. V gene TRBV9 combines with J gene TRBJ2-4, with D possibly matching TRBD1 (6 bases). The DNA end lines up better with TRBJ2-7; the J call may be wrong. The CDR3 has 15 residues. Germline V gives CDR1 SGDLS, CDR2 YYNGEE.

This clonotype has a handful of counts. The chain couples TRBV20-1 to TRBJ1-2; 7 positions match TRBD1. In germline, CDR1 is DFQATT, CDR2 SNEGSKA (reference sequence). The CDR3 loop spans 14 amino acids. The V gene end was trimmed by 0 bases and the J gene end by 5 bases; junction bases not matched to a gene: 6. The CDR3: CSARDQGVGYGYTF. The CDR3 nucleotides read TGCAGTGCTAGAGATCAGGGGGTTGGTTATGGCTACACCTTC.

This clonotype was detected a few times. The chain links TRBV18 to TRBJ2-1; TRBD1 is a possible D gene (7 bases). Trimming pared 2 bases from V and 2 bases from J, leaving 13 bases between. In germline, CDR1 is KGHSH, CDR2 LQKENI. The CDR3 is 16 amino acids. The CDR3 DNA reads as TGTGCCAGCTCACCAACCGGAGGGGGCACCTACAATGAGCAGTTCTTC. It specifies CASSPTGGGTYNEQFF.

The V gene is TRBV4-2, the J gene TRBJ1-2, with no clear D. CDR1 and CDR2 (germline): LGHNA, YNFKEQ. Trimming shortened V by 0 bases and J by 4 bases, and 9 bases separated the two germline ends. The CDR3 is made up of 14 amino acids. The CDR3 nucleotides are TGTGCCAGCAGCCAAGATTCAAATCTCTATGGCTACACCTTC. Protein sequence: CASSQDSNLYGYTF.

The rearrangement joins TRBV13 to TRBJ1-2, with a possible D match to TRBD1 (6 bases). Trimming took off 5 bases at V and 7 bases at J, with 26 bases between the two ends. CDR3 length: 17 residues. Germline CDR1 reads PRHDT; CDR2 reads FYEKMQ (reference sequence). As DNA, the CDR3 is TGTGCCAGCAGCCTACGGGGGGCACCAAAAGGGGCGCTTGGCTACACCTTC. It translates to CASSLRGAPKGALGYTF.

V gene TRBV6-6 combines with J gene TRBJ2-7; TRBD2 matches 14 bases. The V and J ends lost 6 bases and 3 bases, in that order; junction bases with no gene match: 7. The CDR3 contains 16 residues. CDR1 is MNHNY, CDR2 SVGAGI, per germline (reference sequence). The CDR3 protein is CASRSGLAGDHYEQYF. The CDR3 DNA sequence: TGTGCCAGCAGATCGGGACTAGCGGGAGACCACTACGAGCAGTACTTC.

This clonotype was picked up a small number of times. The chain carries TRBV6-1 and TRBJ1-4, with 7 bases matching TRBD1. V was clipped by 4 bases and J by 6 bases; unmatched bases: 5. The CDR3 totals 14 residues. CDR1 and CDR2 from the germline V gene are MNHNS and SASEGT. This CDR3 reads CASSGARGYEKLFF. CDR3 DNA sequence: TGTGCCAGCAGTGGAGCCAGGGGGTATGAAAAACTGTTTTTT.

The CDR3 loop reads CSARRSTSGRREQFF. The CDR3 coding sequence is TGCAGTGCTAGACGCTCCACTAGCGGGAGGAGGGAGCAGTTCTTC. V usage is TRBV20-1 and J usage is TRBJ2-1, with 12 bases that match TRBD2. Germline CDR1 is DFQATT and CDR2 is SNEGSKA (reference sequence). V was clipped by 2 bases and J by 10 bases; unmatched bases: 9. The CDR3 is 15 residues long.

This chain connects TRBV29-1 to TRBJ2-1, with 11 bases lining up with TRBD1. V lost 4 bases and J lost 6; bases outside the gene matches: 2. In germline, CDR1 is SQVTM, CDR2 ANQGSEA. The CDR3 covers 13 residues. This chain's CDR3 is CSVAGTGGNEQFF. The CDR3 bases are TGCAGCGTTGCCGGGACAGGGGGCAATGAGCAGTTCTTC.